These 9 T cell receptor beta chains were all obtained from the same sample, sequenced in a study of blood T cell repertoires in COVID-19. Profiled with immunoSEQ multiplex PCR; TCRdb holds only in-frame clones, not every one. This sample has about 300,000 clones, with about nine tenths found just once. The sequenced material came from peripheral blood. The receptors derive from a woman aged 45-65 years with COVID-19, enrolled during active disease.

This clone has just one count. V and J are TRBV4-1 and TRBJ2-3; TRBD2 might be the D (6 bases). The CDR3 has 17 amino acids. V was pared by 3 bases and J by 5 bases, with 21 bases between. From germline, CDR1 is MGHRA and CDR2 YSYEKL. The CDR3 protein is CASSQIARGGLGDTQYF. CDR3 in DNA: TGCGCCAGCAGCCAGATCGCCCGTGGAGGGTTGGGAGATACGCAGTATTTT.

The sample holds one count of this clone. This chain links TRBV28 with TRBJ1-2, with 7 bases lining up with TRBD1. CDR3 length equals 15 residues. Germline assignment: CDR1 MDHEN and CDR2 SYDVKM. Losses at the gene ends were 6 bases for V and 7 bases for J; bases not matched to a gene: 14. The CDR3 sequence: CASRSPNRGAGGYTF. Here the CDR3 DNA reads TGTGCCAGCAGATCTCCAAACAGGGGCGCCGGTGGCTACACCTTC.

This chain joins TRBV5-4 and TRBJ2-1; a weak D match, TRBD2 (5 bases). The CDR3 is made up of 12 amino acids. CDR1 is SGHNT and CDR2 is YYREEE in the germline V gene (reference sequence). Trimming shortened V by 1 base and J by 10 bases, and 9 bases separated the two germline ends. The CDR3 region is CASSLRGWEQFF. DNA of the CDR3: TGTGCCAGCAGCTTGCGGGGTTGGGAGCAGTTCTTC.

The chain is built from TRBV6-5 and TRBJ2-7; 8 positions agree with TRBD1. The length of the CDR3 is 15 residues. V lost 3 bases and J lost 4; bases outside the gene matches: 8. CDR1 and CDR2 from the germline V gene are MNHEY and SVGAGI. The CDR3 loop reads CASSYSDRGPYEQYF. For the CDR3, the DNA is TGTGCCAGCAGTTATTCCGACAGGGGACCTTACGAGCAGTACTTC.

The chain recombines TRBV24-1 with TRBJ2-6; 11 bases line up with TRBD1. CDR1 is KGHDR, CDR2 SFDVKD, per germline. The CDR3 length is 20 residues. Germline trimming cut 4 bases from V and 2 bases from J; bases unmatched to any gene: 12. The CDR3 nucleotides read TGTGCCACCAGTGACCCTGTCCTGGGACAGGGGGTTCCTGGGGCCAACGTCCTGACTTTC. Translating gives CATSDPVLGQGVPGANVLTF.

The table lists this clone with a count of one. The gene calls are TRBV4-2 and TRBJ2-7; 7 bases match TRBD2. Germline CDR1 and CDR2: LGHNA and YNFKEQ. CDR3 size: 16 residues. V gave up 0 bases and J gave up 6 bases; unmatched junction bases: 11. The CDR3 DNA reads as TGTGCCAGCAGCCAAGATTGGGCGGGAGTAAGTGGCGAGCAGTACTTC. This translates into CASSQDWAGVSGEQYF.

The chain is built from TRBV18 and TRBJ2-1; D perhaps matches TRBD2 (5 bases). Germline-derived CDR1 and CDR2 are KGHSH and LQKENI. There are 14 residues in the CDR3. The germline V and J ends were trimmed by 2 bases and 9 bases, with 14 bases remaining between them. The CDR3 DNA follows: TGTGCCAGCTCACCATCCAGACTAAGAAGTGAGCAGTTCTTC. It translates to CASSPSRLRSEQFF.

This clone was found a few times. V gene TRBV14 combines with J gene TRBJ1-1; the D gene is possibly TRBD1 (5 bases). This CDR3 region has 13 residues. Germline CDR1 SGHDN, CDR2 FVKESK. The V end lost 5 bases, the J end lost 5 bases, and 12 bases lay between the germline ends. CDR3 sequence: CASSMTVGTEAFF. CDR3 DNA: TGTGCCAGCAGCATGACAGTGGGGACTGAAGCTTTCTTT.

This chain links TRBV7-9 with TRBJ2-1; 9 bases agree with TRBD2. Germline CDR1 SEHNR, CDR2 FQNEAQ (reference sequence). The CDR3 spans 15 residues. V was pared by 3 bases and J by 5 bases, with 5 bases of the junction left unmatched. CDR3 sequence reads: CASSFGLAPDNEQFF. CDR3 DNA: TGTGCCAGCAGCTTTGGACTAGCGCCTGACAATGAGCAGTTCTTC.